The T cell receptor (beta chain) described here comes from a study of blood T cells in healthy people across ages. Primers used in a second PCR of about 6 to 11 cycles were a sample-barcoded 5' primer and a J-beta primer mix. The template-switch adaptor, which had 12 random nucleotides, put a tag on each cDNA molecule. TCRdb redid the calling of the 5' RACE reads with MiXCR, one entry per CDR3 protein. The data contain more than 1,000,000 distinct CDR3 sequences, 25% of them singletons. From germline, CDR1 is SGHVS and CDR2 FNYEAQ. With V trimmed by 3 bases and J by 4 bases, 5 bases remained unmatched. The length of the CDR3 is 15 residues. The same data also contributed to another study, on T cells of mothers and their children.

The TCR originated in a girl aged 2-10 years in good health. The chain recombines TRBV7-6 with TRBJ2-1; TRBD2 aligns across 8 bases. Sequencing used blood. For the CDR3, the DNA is TGTGCCAGCAGCTTGGAGCGGGAGAGTTACAATGAGCAGTTCTTC. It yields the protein CASSLERESYNEQFF.